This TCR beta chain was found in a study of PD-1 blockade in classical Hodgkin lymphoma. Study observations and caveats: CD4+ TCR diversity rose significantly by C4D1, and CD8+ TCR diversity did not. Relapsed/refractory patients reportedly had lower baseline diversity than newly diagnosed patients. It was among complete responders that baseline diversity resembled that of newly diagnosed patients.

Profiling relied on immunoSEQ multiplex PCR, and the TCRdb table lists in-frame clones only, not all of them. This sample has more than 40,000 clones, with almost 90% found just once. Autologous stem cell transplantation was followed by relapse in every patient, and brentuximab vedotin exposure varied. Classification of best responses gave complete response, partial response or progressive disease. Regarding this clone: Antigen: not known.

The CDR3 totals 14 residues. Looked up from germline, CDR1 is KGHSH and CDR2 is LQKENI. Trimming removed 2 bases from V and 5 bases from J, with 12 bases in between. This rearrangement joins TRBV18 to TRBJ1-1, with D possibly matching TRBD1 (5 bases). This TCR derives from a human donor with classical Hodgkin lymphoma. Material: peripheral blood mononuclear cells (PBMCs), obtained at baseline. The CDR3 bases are TGTGCCAGCTCACCATTCCCGGGGGGGACTGAAGCTTTCTTT. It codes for CASSPFPGGTEAFF. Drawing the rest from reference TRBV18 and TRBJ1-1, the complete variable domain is NAGVMQNPRHLVRRRGQEARLRCSPMKGHSHVYWYRQLPEEGLKFMVYLQKENIIDESGMPKERFSAEFPKEGPSILRIQQVVRGDSAAYFCASSPFPGGTEAFFGQGTRLTVV.